The clone carrying this TCR beta chain was seen once. CDR1 and CDR2 (germline): MNHEY, SVGAGI. J gave up 5 bases and V 5 bases, and 8 bases lay outside the gene matches. The CDR3 extends over 15 amino acids. The data belong to a study of blood T cell repertoires in COVID-19. Study information: Spain, Italy and the United States supplied samples that represented acute and convalescent COVID-19. T cells, B-cell-depleted T cells, or PBMCs provided the cDNA or gDNA that served as material.

Study processing details: Scientists estimated how many nucleated cells there were by amplifying reference gene primers. The method was immunoSEQ multiplex PCR; TCRdb's version includes in-frame clones alone and lacks a portion of them. V, J and clone size reflect that table, while D and trimming were determined from the DNA. The sample consists of just under 350,000 clones, around 83% of them appearing once. The V call is TRBV6-5, the J call TRBJ1-2, with 10 bases identical to TRBD1. The receptor's source is a man aged 25 to 45 with active or convalescent COVID-19. The specimen sequenced was peripheral blood. The CDR3: CASSPSTGGLYGYTF. In nucleotides, the CDR3 is TGTGCCAGCAGTCCCTCGACAGGGGGCCTTTATGGCTACACCTTC.